What follows describes a single T cell receptor (beta chain). The sample is drawn from a study of blood T cell repertoires in COVID-19. The overall study: Samples came from the United States, Italy and Spain, spanning acute and convalescent COVID-19. PBMCs, B-cell-depleted T cells, or T cells were the source of the cDNA or gDNA that made up the material.

Original processing notes: Estimated nucleated cell counts came from reference gene primer amplification. Here immunoSEQ multiplex PCR was the method, and the copy in TCRdb shows in-frame clones only, minus some. V and J calls and clone size come straight from that table; D and trimming were deduced from the DNA. The sample has around 40,000 clones; around 77% are singletons. V lost 8 bases to trimming and J lost 6 bases; unmatched junction nucleotides: 14. Germline V CDR1 and CDR2: SGHTA, FQGTGA. This CDR3 region has 16 residues. This clonotype originated in an elderly woman with acute or convalescent COVID-19. Material: peripheral blood. The chain uses TRBV7-3 and TRBJ2-2; 8 bases fit TRBD2. CDR3 protein: CASREGSGRGPGELFF. In nucleotides, the CDR3 is TGTGCCAGCCGAGAGGGCAGCGGGAGAGGACCCGGGGAGCTGTTTTTT. Full variable domain (remainder filled in from reference TRBV7-3 and TRBJ2-2): GAGVSQTPSNKVTEKGKYVELRCDPISGHTALYWYRQSLGQGPEFLIYFQGTGAADDSGLPNDRFFAVRPEGSVSTLKIQRTERGDSAVYLCASREGSGRGPGELFFGEGSRLTVL.